This T cell receptor beta chain was obtained from a study of memory CD4+ T cells and cytomegalovirus serostatus. Background on the study: Donors were healthy Belgian adults, fewer than ten CMV seropositive and some 24 seronegative.

Study results and limitations: Of under 200 reported CMV TCRbeta sequences, about 70 were found in memory CD4+ repertoires. The CMV-associated TCR signature appears largely within the CD4+ memory repertoire.

Single viable CD3+CD4+CD8-CD45RO+ cells were sorted as the memory CD4+ T cells. Per germline, CDR1 SGHKS and CDR2 YYEKEE (reference sequence). V lost 1 base to trimming and J lost 4 bases, with 11 bases between them. The CDR3 is made up of 14 amino acids. Concerning this clone itself: Its antigen remains unknown.

Per the original methods: After removing out-of-frame reads, over 2 million distinct TCRbeta sequences remained. Assay: immunoSEQ multiplex PCR; the TCRdb copy retains only in-frame clones and omits some. Clone size and V and J calls were adopted from that table, with D and trimming inferred from the DNA. The sample shows some 64,000 clones, more than 75% of them seen only once. The chain links TRBV5-5 to TRBJ1-2; D gene unclear. The TCR sequence derives from an adult in good health and CMV-seronegative. The sequenced sample consisted of memory CD4+ T cells from blood. The CDR3 bases are TGTGCCAGCAGCTTGCGAGGGTACGGCTATGGCTACACCTTC. This gives the protein CASSLRGYGYGYTF. Variable domain in full (rest from reference TRBV5-5 and TRBJ1-2): DAGVTQSPTHLIKTRGQQVTLRCSPISGHKSVSWYQQVLGQGPQFIFQYYEKEERGRGNFPDRFSARQFPNYSSELNVNALLLGDSALYLCASSLRGYGYGYTFGSGTRLTVV.